This T cell receptor beta chain derives from a study of response to subunit inactivated influenza vaccine. Regarding the study as a whole: After each seasonal influenza vaccination, few new T cells are recruited, the authors suggested.

One entry per CDR3 protein results from TCRdb running MiXCR on the RT-PCR reads. Counted here are roughly 290,000 distinct CDR3 sequences, just over 20% occurring once; the ten biggest clones make up 10%. This clonotype occurred a few times. Its antigen remains unknown. The CDR3 has 19 residues. Germline CDR1 is SGHTA and CDR2 is FQGTGA. V was clipped by 2 bases and J by 0 bases; unmatched bases: 11. The sequences come from PBMCs from blood, collected less than 22 months after vaccination. The chain carries TRBV7-3 and TRBJ2-3, with 10 bases identical to TRBD2. This TCR came from a man aged 50-75 years who received an inactivated influenza vaccine. The CDR3 reads CASSLGGSLAGVSTDTQYF. CDR3 nucleotides: TGTGCCAGCAGCTTAGGCGGGTCTCTAGCGGGAGTGAGCACAGATACGCAGTATTTT.